These 27 T cell receptor beta chains share one sample of origin, sequenced in a study of Graves' ophthalmopathy and Graves' hyperthyroidism. Amplified TCR beta CDR3 regions were obtained using RNA transcripts as template. Second-round multiplex PCR came after a first-round RT-PCR that employed HTBI primers. A single record per CDR3 protein comes from TCRdb applying MiXCR to the multiplex PCR reads. The sample carries roughly 230,000 distinct CDR3 sequences, roughly a fifth recorded once. Sequenced sample: peripheral blood. Receptors were obtained from a woman between 45 and 65 years old with Graves' ophthalmopathy.

As DNA, the CDR3 is TGTGCCAGCAGGCAAATTAGAGAGACCCAGTACTTC. It yields the protein CASRQIRETQYF. The chain has TRBV6-5 and TRBJ2-5, with D uncertain. The CDR3 is made up of 12 amino acids. The germline V gene encodes CDR1 MNHEY and CDR2 SVGAGI. The V end was cut by 6 bases, the J end by 4 bases, with 9 bases between.

In its sample, this clonotype was seen many times. This rearrangement joins TRBV18 to TRBJ1-2; TRBD1 aligns across 10 bases. Trimming removed 3 bases from V and 8 bases from J; junction bases left unmatched: 9. Germline assignment: CDR1 KGHSH and CDR2 LQKENI. This CDR3 region has 15 residues. CDR3 in amino acids: CASSPTGTGAAGYTF. CDR3 bases: TGTGCCAGCTCACCGACTGGGACAGGGGCGGCCGGCTACACCTTC.

J is TRBJ1-2 and V is TRBV6-1, with 7 nucleotides matching TRBD1. Unmatched junction bases numbered 18, after V lost 7 bases and J lost 4 bases. The CDR3 is made up of 17 amino acids. The germline gives CDR1 MNHNS, CDR2 SASEGT. The chain's CDR3 is CASKKYGVGDRGYGYTF. The CDR3 nucleotides read TGTGCCAGCAAGAAATATGGCGTTGGGGACAGAGGCTATGGCTACACCTTC.

This clonotype has ten or more counts. This chain joins TRBV5-4 and TRBJ2-7; D may be TRBD1 or TRBD2 (5 bases each). The CDR3 runs to 14 residues. CDR1 and CDR2 (germline): SGHNT, YYREEE (reference sequence). V dropped 6 bases and J dropped 2 bases, with 15 bases sitting between them. CDR3: CASTRPGRTYEQYF. The CDR3 DNA reads as TGTGCCAGCACCAGGCCGGGACGGACCTACGAGCAGTACTTC.

In this sample, this clonotype turned up many times. The chain carries TRBV12-3 or TRBV12-4 and TRBJ1-1; D is possibly TRBD1 (6 bases). V lost 6 bases and J 7 bases, leaving 18 bases between the germline ends. The CDR3 totals 14 residues. The CDR3 nucleotides read TGTGCCAGCAGGGGGACCCCCAAAGGGGGTGAAGCTTTCTTT. Amino acid sequence: CASRGTPKGGEAFF.

This clonotype came up many times. This rearrangement joins TRBV30 to TRBJ1-3; D may be TRBD1 (5 bases). Trimming removed 4 bases from V and 4 bases from J, with 11 bases in between. The germline V gene has CDR1 GTSNPN and CDR2 SVGIG (reference sequence). The CDR3 has 13 amino acids. The CDR3 DNA reads TGTGCCTGGAAGCAGGGCGGAGGAAACACCATATATTTT. It encodes CAWKQGGGNTIYF.

This clonotype was counted between two and nine times. The chain employs TRBV18 and TRBJ2-4; D could derive from TRBD1 or TRBD2 (5 bases each). This CDR3 has 14 amino acids. Germline values: CDR1 KGHSH, CDR2 LQKENI. Trimming took 3 bases from V and 4 from J, leaving 10 bases between them. The CDR3 loop is CASSPGTSKNIQYF. The CDR3 nucleotides read TGTGCCAGCTCACCCGGGACGTCAAAAAACATTCAGTACTTC.

This clonotype was seen repeatedly, ten times or more. The chain combines TRBV7-2 with TRBJ2-7; TRBD1 or TRBD2 may be the D gene (5 bases each). Germline V gives CDR1 SGHTA, CDR2 FQGNSA. V was cut by 4 bases and J by 7 bases, with 17 bases left in between. The CDR3 is 14 amino acids. For the CDR3, the DNA is TGTGCCAGCAGCTCCCTCCGGGGCCCTCTTGAGCAGTACTTC. This encodes CASSSLRGPLEQYF.

This clonotype was observed at least ten times. The chain uses TRBV19 and TRBJ1-3; 7 positions agree with TRBD1. J lost 0 bases, V lost 10 bases, and 6 bases had no gene match. CDR1 and CDR2 (germline): LNHDA, SQIVND (reference sequence). The CDR3 runs 14 residues. CDR3 sequence reads: CATTGQLSGNTIYF. Here the CDR3 DNA reads TGTGCCACCACGGGACAGCTCTCTGGAAACACCATATATTTT. Looking up the rest from reference TRBV19 and TRBJ1-3 gives the full variable domain: DGGITQSPKYLFRKEGQNVTLSCEQNLNHDAMYWYRQDPGQGLRLIYYSQIVNDFQKGDIAEGYSVSREKKESFPLTVTSAQKNPTAFYLCATTGQLSGNTIYFGEGSWLTVV.

This clonotype was seen at least ten times. The chain is built from TRBV19 and TRBJ2-5; D might be TRBD1 (5 bases). Trimming shortened V by 4 bases and J by 2 bases, and 8 bases separated the two germline ends. CDR1 and CDR2 (germline): LNHDA, SQIVND (reference sequence). This CDR3 is built from 13 residues. CDR3 nucleotides: TGTGCCAGTAGTAACCGACAGCAAGAGACCCAGTACTTC. This codes for CASSNRQQETQYF.

This clonotype was seen many times. The gene calls are TRBV20-1 and TRBJ2-5; D gene ambiguous. V was shortened by 0 bases and J by 0 bases, with 11 bases between the two germline ends. CDR1 DFQATT and CDR2 SNEGSKA come from the germline V gene (reference sequence). This CDR3 is built from 15 residues. The CDR3 coding sequence is TGCAGTGCTAGAGATCTCGTGGGGAACCAAGAGACCCAGTACTTC. Translating gives CSARDLVGNQETQYF.

This clonotype has just a few counts. The chain combines TRBV2 with TRBJ1-2; possible D gene TRBD1, 6 bases. Trimming took 2 bases from V and 7 from J, leaving 17 bases between them. Germline CDR1 SNHLY, CDR2 FYNNEI. This CDR3 is 15 amino acids long. The CDR3 reads CASSEIGGGAVGYTF. The CDR3 nucleotides read TGTGCCAGCAGTGAAATAGGAGGGGGGGCAGTTGGCTACACCTTC.

As for this clonotype: A much larger clone lies a single base off, so this may be a read error. The V call is TRBV9, the J call TRBJ2-5; D is possibly TRBD2 (6 bases). Per the germline V gene, CDR1 is SGDLS and CDR2 is YYNGEE. The CDR3 consists of 14 residues. The CDR3 spells CVSSAEGYQETQYF. The CDR3 region has the DNA TGTGTCAGCAGCGCGGAGGGGTACCAAGAGACCCAGTACTTC.

The CDR3 DNA follows: TGTGCCACCAGCAGAGAGGGCCGGACTGAAGCTTTCTTT. This gives the protein CATSREGRTEAFF. This chain connects TRBV15 to TRBJ1-1; D not resolved. The germline V gene has CDR1 LNHNV and CDR2 YYDKDF (reference sequence). V shed 0 bases and J shed 5 bases, with 7 bases lying between them. CDR3 length: 13 amino acids.

This clonotype was recorded at least ten times. J is TRBJ1-5 and V is TRBV6-6, with D possibly being TRBD1 (6 bases). Between the trimmed V and J ends, which lost 6 bases and 5 bases, there was a span of 17 bases. Germline V lookup: CDR1 MNHNY, CDR2 SVGAGI (reference sequence). The CDR3 runs to 15 residues. For the CDR3, the DNA is TGTGCCAGCAGGACCCGGGCAGGGGCGGATCAGCCCCAGCATTTT. It translates to CASRTRAGADQPQHF.

This clonotype has more than one count but fewer than ten. The V gene is TRBV6-5, the J gene TRBJ2-2; D perhaps matches TRBD1 (6 bases). Trimming stripped 0 bases from V and 1 base from J, with 12 bases between. The CDR3 runs to 17 residues. Germline V gene lookup returns CDR1 MNHEY and CDR2 SVGAGI. This CDR3 is CASSYSSIRGNTGELFF. CDR3 nucleotide sequence: TGTGCCAGCAGTTACTCGAGTATCAGGGGGAACACCGGGGAGCTGTTTTTT.

This clonotype was seen repeatedly, ten times or more. The chain combines TRBV12-3 or TRBV12-4 with TRBJ1-6, with D possibly matching TRBD1 (6 bases). The CDR3 is made up of 14 amino acids. Deletions cut 4 bases from V and 10 bases from J, with 14 bases between. CDR3 in amino acids: CASSSYGGQSPLHF. The CDR3 DNA reads TGTGCCAGCAGTTCCTATGGGGGGCAATCACCCCTCCACTTT.

V usage is TRBV6-2 or TRBV6-3 and J usage is TRBJ2-1; D assignment may be TRBD1 or TRBD2 (5 bases each). The germline V gene encodes CDR1 MNHEY and CDR2 SVGEGT. Trimming pared 8 bases from V and 0 bases from J, leaving 14 bases between. This CDR3 is built from 15 residues. The CDR3 loop reads CASRDLDSSYNEQFF. The CDR3 DNA is TGTGCCAGCCGGGATCTCGACAGCTCCTACAATGAGCAGTTCTTC.

The chain couples TRBV6-1 to TRBJ2-7; D might be TRBD1 or TRBD2, each matching 6 bases. This CDR3 comprises 14 residues. V was shortened by 7 bases and J by 2 bases, with 15 bases between the two germline ends. Germline assignment: CDR1 MNHNS and CDR2 SASEGT. CDR3 bases: TGTGCCAGCACCCGGGGGCGGGGAACCTACGAGCAGTACTTC. Its protein product is CASTRGRGTYEQYF.

This clonotype was detected ten times or more. The chain combines TRBV20-1 with TRBJ2-5; D possibly corresponds to TRBD1 (5 bases). The CDR3 runs 13 residues. V lost 7 bases, J lost 2 bases, and 14 bases lay in between. In germline, CDR1 is DFQATT, CDR2 SNEGSKA (reference sequence). The CDR3 nucleotides are TGCAGTGGCAGTGGTCGACAGCAAGAGACCCAGTACTTC. As protein: CSGSGRQQETQYF.

The rearrangement uses TRBV30 and TRBJ2-2, with D perhaps TRBD2 (6 bases). Germline V lookup: CDR1 GTSNPN, CDR2 SVGIG (reference sequence). V dropped 0 bases and J dropped 7 bases, with 18 bases sitting between them. The CDR3 has 16 residues. The CDR3 DNA follows: TGTGCCTGGAGTGTACGATCGGGAGCGGCCGGCGGGGAGCTGTTTTTT. Its translation: CAWSVRSGAAGGELFF.

There are many counts of this clonotype. The genes are TRBV2 and TRBJ2-1; perhaps TRBD2 as D (5 bases). Germline values: CDR1 SNHLY, CDR2 FYNNEI. V was cut by 7 bases and J by 0 bases, with 13 bases left in between. CDR3 length: 15 residues. This CDR3 is CASKVAGVSYNEQFF. Written as DNA, the CDR3 is TGTGCCAGCAAGGTTGCGGGCGTCTCCTACAATGAGCAGTTCTTC.

This clonotype was recorded at least ten times. The chain recombines TRBV6-1 with TRBJ1-5; no clear D. V was trimmed by 2 bases and J by 15 bases, leaving 14 bases between them. The CDR3 loop spans 12 amino acids. Per germline, CDR1 MNHNS and CDR2 SASEGT. The CDR3 DNA reads TGTGCCAGCAGTGAATTGGAAAGGCTTAGGCATTTT. It translates to CASSELERLRHF.

The CDR3 DNA is TGTGCCAGCAGTTTGGAACAGGGGGCCAGCTCGGGGACCCAGTACTTC. This translates into CASSLEQGASSGTQYF. The gene calls are TRBV28 and TRBJ2-5; 9 nucleotides match TRBD1. This CDR3 is 16 amino acids long. Germline V gene sequence: CDR1 MDHEN, CDR2 SYDVKM. Losses at the gene ends were 3 bases for V and 7 bases for J; bases not matched to a gene: 12.

The genes are TRBV11-2 and TRBJ2-2; tentative D call: TRBD2 (6 bases). Trimming cost V 5 bases and J 3 bases, with 16 bases left between them. The CDR3 has 16 residues. The germline V gene has CDR1 SGHAT and CDR2 FQNNGV. The CDR3 nucleotides are TGTGCCAGCAGCCCCTCTAGCGCCTTTTACACCGGGGAGCTGTTTTTT. Translation gives CASSPSSAFYTGELFF. Full variable domain (rest looked up from reference TRBV11-2 and TRBJ2-2): EAGVAQSPRYKIIEKRQSVAFWCNPISGHATLYWYQQILGQGPKLLIQFQNNGVVDDSQLPKDRFSAERLKGVDSTLKIQPAKLEDSAVYLCASSPSSAFYTGELFFGEGSRLTVL.

This clonotype occurred a few times. This may arise from a read error, as a much more abundant clone is one base away. The chain links TRBV20-1 to TRBJ1-1; D unclear. Germline CDR1 reads DFQATT; CDR2 reads SNEGSKA (reference sequence). The CDR3 totals 13 residues. In nucleotides, the CDR3 is TGCGGTGCCCCGCCGAGGACGAACACTGAAGCTTTCTTT. It specifies CGAPPRTNTEAFF.

For this clonotype: A much larger clone differs from this one at a single base, so this may be a read error. The chain has TRBV2 and TRBJ2-2; D might be TRBD1 or TRBD2, each matching 6 bases. There are 14 residues in the CDR3. CDR1 is SNHLY and CDR2 is FYNNEI in the germline V gene. The ends were cut back, 11 bases at V and 4 bases at J, with 17 bases in the middle. In DNA, the CDR3 is TGTGCCGGACGTCCGGGGGCGACCACCGGGGAGCTGTTTTTT. This gives the protein CAGRPGATTGELFF.